The rows below give T cell receptor beta chains drawn from one sample of a study of cytomegalovirus exposure and HLA in healthy donors. Here immunoSEQ multiplex PCR was the method, and the copy in TCRdb shows in-frame clones only, minus some. The sample lists approximately 150,000 clones, approximately 80% occurring once. Sequencing used PBMCs. These receptors were taken from a woman aged 40 to 50 in good health and CMV-seronegative. CDR3s include the opening cysteine and the closing phenylalanine or tryptophan. D genes are given only for firm matches. The size entry is marked missing in some rows and otherwise reads once, few, many or a size class.

J gene: TRBJ1-1; D gene: .; V gene: TRBV5-6; clone size: .; CDR3 protein: CASSLVGQPEAFF
J gene: TRBJ1-4; D gene: .; V gene: TRBV11-3; clone size: .; CDR3 protein: CASSYSNHNEKLFF
J gene: TRBJ2-1; D gene: .; V gene: TRBV7-2; clone size: .; CDR3 protein: CASSLDGSGSSYNEQFF
J gene: TRBJ2-1; D gene: .; V gene: TRBV15; clone size: .; CDR3 protein: CATSRETHQAWSYNEQFF
J gene: TRBJ2-7; D gene: TRBD2; V gene: TRBV10-3; clone size: few; CDR3 protein: CAISSGTSGPLTYEQYF
J gene: TRBJ2-5; D gene: TRBD2; V gene: TRBV5-4; clone size: .; CDR3 protein: CASSQGLAGGIQETQYF
J gene: TRBJ2-3; D gene: TRBD2; V gene: TRBV25-1; clone size: .; CDR3 protein: CASSELASGTPTQYF
J gene: TRBJ1-6; D gene: TRBD1; V gene: TRBV28; clone size: .; CDR3 protein: CASSLDRDSPLHF
J gene: TRBJ1-2; D gene: .; V gene: TRBV12-5; clone size: .; CDR3 protein: CASGRALGYTF
J gene: TRBJ2-2; D gene: .; V gene: TRBV28; clone size: .; CDR3 protein: CASSQTATGELFF
J gene: TRBJ1-1; D gene: .; V gene: TRBV6-4; clone size: .; CDR3 protein: CASRSRFGDTEAFF
J gene: TRBJ2-3; D gene: .; V gene: TRBV19; clone size: .; CDR3 protein: CASSATGEEVADTQYF
J gene: TRBJ2-1; D gene: .; V gene: TRBV19; clone size: .; CDR3 protein: CASSIGGSPREQFF
J gene: TRBJ2-7; D gene: TRBD2; V gene: TRBV5-4; clone size: .; CDR3 protein: CASSLPASGSTGEGYEQYF
J gene: TRBJ1-2; D gene: .; V gene: TRBV28; clone size: .; CDR3 protein: CASSSTLNGYTF
J gene: TRBJ1-2; D gene: TRBD1; V gene: TRBV7-2; clone size: .; CDR3 protein: CASSSLTGGYGYTF
J gene: TRBJ2-6; D gene: .; V gene: TRBV7-2; clone size: .; CDR3 protein: CASSGRGANVLTF
J gene: TRBJ2-7; D gene: TRBD2; V gene: TRBV7-2; clone size: .; CDR3 protein: CASSWTSGSLRDEQYF
J gene: TRBJ1-5; D gene: .; V gene: TRBV2; clone size: few; CDR3 protein: CASSLTGSSNQPQHF
J gene: .; D gene: .; V gene: TRBV11-2; clone size: once; CDR3 protein: CASTDLGPSYEQYF
J gene: TRBJ2-2; D gene: .; V gene: TRBV28; clone size: .; CDR3 protein: CASSPPQGLPIFF
J gene: TRBJ2-3; D gene: .; V gene: TRBV11-2; clone size: .; CDR3 protein: CASSLVQATDTQYF
J gene: TRBJ2-7; D gene: TRBD1; V gene: TRBV11-2; clone size: .; CDR3 protein: CASSPGQGGMDEQYF
J gene: TRBJ2-1; D gene: TRBD2; V gene: TRBV7-9; clone size: .; CDR3 protein: CSSSPNLAGAWDEQFF
J gene: TRBJ2-4; D gene: .; V gene: TRBV7-9; clone size: .; CDR3 protein: CASSRIPLAGSKNIQYF
J gene: TRBJ2-3; D gene: TRBD2; V gene: TRBV10-3; clone size: .; CDR3 protein: CAISGPGTSGARDTQYF
J gene: TRBJ2-2; D gene: .; V gene: TRBV7-9; clone size: .; CDR3 protein: CASSSLANRANTGELFF
J gene: TRBJ2-7; D gene: .; V gene: TRBV10-1; clone size: once; CDR3 protein: CAGPPGHFYEQYF
J gene: TRBJ2-1; D gene: .; V gene: TRBV13; clone size: .; CDR3 protein: CASSFGQEQFF
J gene: TRBJ2-1; D gene: TRBD2; V gene: TRBV7-8; clone size: few; CDR3 protein: CASSLRTSGYNEQFF
J gene: TRBJ2-7; D gene: TRBD2; V gene: TRBV7-2; clone size: .; CDR3 protein: CASSLSGVPSFSEQYF
J gene: TRBJ1-3; D gene: TRBD1; V gene: TRBV30; clone size: .; CDR3 protein: CACEQGLDGNTIYF
J gene: TRBJ1-2; D gene: TRBD1; V gene: TRBV5-1; clone size: .; CDR3 protein: CASSPEGAPGYGYTF
J gene: TRBJ2-4; D gene: .; V gene: TRBV30; clone size: once; CDR3 protein: CAWSALDYSQYF
J gene: TRBJ2-5; D gene: .; V gene: TRBV9; clone size: .; CDR3 protein: CASSVGIEEETQYF
J gene: TRBJ1-2; D gene: .; V gene: TRBV6-5; clone size: .; CDR3 protein: CASRYTEMAPGYTF
J gene: TRBJ2-7; D gene: .; V gene: TRBV2; clone size: .; CDR3 protein: CASSGGYEQYF
J gene: TRBJ1-6; D gene: .; V gene: TRBV28; clone size: .; CDR3 protein: CASSLRQTNSPLHF
J gene: TRBJ2-7; D gene: TRBD1; V gene: TRBV5-1; clone size: .; CDR3 protein: CASSAGTGGAYEQYF
J gene: TRBJ2-2; D gene: .; V gene: TRBV4-1; clone size: few; CDR3 protein: CASSLPDFWNTGELFF
J gene: TRBJ1-2; D gene: TRBD1; V gene: TRBV29-1; clone size: .; CDR3 protein: CSGGQGANYGYTF
J gene: TRBJ2-1; D gene: TRBD2; V gene: TRBV6-5; clone size: .; CDR3 protein: CASSYLASGRNEQFF
J gene: TRBJ2-2; D gene: .; V gene: TRBV7-3; clone size: .; CDR3 protein: CASSPELRVNTRELFF
J gene: TRBJ2-7; D gene: TRBD2; V gene: TRBV10-1; clone size: .; CDR3 protein: CASRVWGLAGGSSYEQYF
J gene: TRBJ1-2; D gene: .; V gene: TRBV28; clone size: .; CDR3 protein: CASSLFPSGYTF
J gene: TRBJ2-2; D gene: .; V gene: TRBV5-1; clone size: .; CDR3 protein: CASSEAGTGELFF
J gene: TRBJ2-7; D gene: TRBD1; V gene: TRBV27; clone size: .; CDR3 protein: CASSLKPGQAYEQYF
J gene: TRBJ2-7; D gene: TRBD1; V gene: TRBV6-5; clone size: once; CDR3 protein: CASSPRTGRYEQYF
J gene: TRBJ2-1; D gene: .; V gene: TRBV6-5; clone size: .; CDR3 protein: CASSPGLSSYNEQFF
J gene: TRBJ1-5; D gene: TRBD1; V gene: TRBV19; clone size: few; CDR3 protein: CASSRQGRYSNQPQHF
J gene: TRBJ1-1; D gene: .; V gene: TRBV9; clone size: .; CDR3 protein: CASSVSGGTEAFF
J gene: TRBJ2-7; D gene: TRBD2; V gene: TRBV25-1; clone size: medium-sized; CDR3 protein: CASSEVGLAIHEQYF
J gene: TRBJ2-5; D gene: TRBD2; V gene: TRBV20-1; clone size: .; CDR3 protein: CSYGLVGTQYF
J gene: TRBJ1-5; D gene: .; V gene: TRBV6-5; clone size: .; CDR3 protein: CASSERGAYQPQHF
J gene: TRBJ2-5; D gene: TRBD1; V gene: TRBV7-2; clone size: .; CDR3 protein: CASSLRGTGGRETQYF
J gene: TRBJ2-3; D gene: TRBD2; V gene: TRBV10-3; clone size: .; CDR3 protein: CAISDLLAGAGDTQYF